One and the same sample provided the 5 T cell receptor beta chains below, sequenced in a study of blood T cells in healthy people across ages (dated by TCRdb to the mid-2010s). The library was made by 5' RACE. Sequencer: Illumina HiSeq 2500. A second PCR of about 6 to 11 cycles was run with a J-beta primer mix and a sample-barcoded 5' primer. The public reads were run again by TCRdb, first through fastp at Q25 and then through MiXCR, and only productive beta chains were kept. CDR3 protein sequences are deduplicated, and each keeps its most common genes and DNA. The sample includes around 710,000 distinct CDR3 sequences, with 35% to 45% observed a single time. The ten largest clones take up under 25% of the sample. The material sequenced was blood. The receptors come from a woman aged 60-70 years in good health.

The chain links TRBV5-1 to TRBJ2-1; 7 bases are a match to TRBD2. This CDR3 comprises 15 residues. Per the germline V gene, CDR1 is SGHRS and CDR2 is YFSETQ. V was clipped by 3 bases and J by 9 bases; unmatched bases: 12. The CDR3 DNA reads TGCGCCAGCAGCTCTAGCGGCGTGGCTGGTAGTGAGCAGTTCTTC. Translation gives CASSSSGVAGSEQFF.

Many counts were recorded for this clonotype. The V gene is TRBV7-2, the J gene TRBJ2-1; 16 nucleotides line up with TRBD2. The CDR3 extends over 20 amino acids. After removal of 2 bases from V and 7 bases from J, the junction contained 14 bases not matched to a gene. The germline gives CDR1 SGHTA, CDR2 FQGNSA. The CDR3 region has the DNA TGTGCCAGCAGCTTACCCCCCGGGACTAGCGGGGGGGCCATTAGAAATGAGCAGTTCTTC. Residues: CASSLPPGTSGGAIRNEQFF.

This clonotype was seen a few times. J is TRBJ1-2 and V is TRBV3-1, with 7 bases that match TRBD1. The V gene end was trimmed by 0 bases and the J gene end by 5 bases; junction bases not matched to a gene: 6. The V gene's germline CDR1 is LGHDT and CDR2 YNNKEL (reference sequence). This CDR3 region has 15 residues. CDR3 nucleotide sequence: TGTGCCAGCAGCCAAGATCGGGACAGCTTATATGGCTACACCTTC. Protein product: CASSQDRDSLYGYTF.

This clonotype was detected only once. The chain uses TRBV28 and TRBJ1-2; D ambiguous. Germline V gene sequence: CDR1 MDHEN, CDR2 SYDVKM. The CDR3 extends over 12 amino acids. Trimming removed 2 bases at V and 7 bases at J, with 8 bases between. The CDR3 nucleotides read TGTGCCAGCAGTTTACAGATCGGTGGCTACACCTTC. Its translation is CASSLQIGGYTF.

The chain has TRBV28 and TRBJ1-2; 10 positions match TRBD1. The germline V gene has CDR1 MDHEN and CDR2 SYDVKM. V was clipped by 3 bases and J by 4 bases; unmatched bases: 11. This CDR3 spans 17 amino acids. Written as DNA, the CDR3 is TGTGCCAGCAGTTTTCTAGCCCCGGGACAGGGGATCTATGGCTACACCTTC. It yields the protein CASSFLAPGQGIYGYTF.